This TCR beta chain was captured by sequencing in a study of cytomegalovirus exposure and HLA in healthy donors. Study outcomes and limitations: Researchers catalogued 164 TCR beta chains as cytomegalovirus-associated. The number of N-insertions in an Asian-associated ancestry cluster was reportedly below the approximately 700-donor mean in a later analysis. An apparent linkage of common viral pathogens to several of the most significant clusters emerged in a later analysis. Reportedly, diagnosis of cytomegalovirus status by the classifier showed high specificity and sensitivity.

The ends were cut back, 3 bases at V and 5 bases at J, with 11 bases in the middle. The V gene's germline CDR1 is SGHTA and CDR2 FQGNSA. CDR3 length: 14 residues. About this clone: No antigen is known for it.

The PCR was carried out with 60 Vbeta primers and 13 Jbeta primers. Measured with immunoSEQ multiplex PCR; TCRdb has only the in-frame clones, and not every one. The repertoire includes under 300,000 clones, around 90% of them detected once, and roughly 1.6% sits in the top ten. Sequencing was done on a sample of PBMCs. The clonotype was recovered from a girl aged 2 to 9 in good health and CMV-seronegative. The genes are TRBV7-2 and TRBJ2-1; the D gene is possibly TRBD1 (5 bases). Here the CDR3 reads CASSFGHNDNEQFF. CDR3 DNA: TGTGCCAGCAGCTTCGGACATAACGACAATGAGCAGTTCTTC.